This T cell receptor beta chain was identified in a study of Tregs in tolerant kidney transplant recipients. Thawed PBMCs were FACS-sorted into unstimulated CD4+CD25+CD127- regulatory T cells, CD4+CD25- non-regulatory cells, CD4 and CD8 cells. In the case of this clone: Its antigen is undetermined.

Libraries were prepared by immunoSEQ multiplex PCR; TCRdb keeps only in-frame clonotypes and omits some of them. Among tens of thousands of clones listed, over 85% were seen once. Whole-study findings and limits: Expanding Tregs on activated donor B cells appeared to best identify donor-specific TCRbeta clones. No direct test of biological reproducibility was done here. Findings come from small patient numbers and require larger validation.

Per germline, CDR1 SGHAT and CDR2 FQNNGV. The germline V and J ends were trimmed by 4 bases and 3 bases, with 18 bases remaining between them. CDR3 length: 16 residues. This chain joins TRBV11-2 and TRBJ2-5, with D possibly being TRBD1 or TRBD2 (7 bases each). This receptor was obtained from a human donor in good health. The specimen was CD8+ T cells from blood. The CDR3 region is CASSSGGGLHKETQYF. In nucleotides, the CDR3 is TGTGCCAGCAGCTCAGGGGGGGGCCTCCACAAAGAGACCCAGTACTTC.